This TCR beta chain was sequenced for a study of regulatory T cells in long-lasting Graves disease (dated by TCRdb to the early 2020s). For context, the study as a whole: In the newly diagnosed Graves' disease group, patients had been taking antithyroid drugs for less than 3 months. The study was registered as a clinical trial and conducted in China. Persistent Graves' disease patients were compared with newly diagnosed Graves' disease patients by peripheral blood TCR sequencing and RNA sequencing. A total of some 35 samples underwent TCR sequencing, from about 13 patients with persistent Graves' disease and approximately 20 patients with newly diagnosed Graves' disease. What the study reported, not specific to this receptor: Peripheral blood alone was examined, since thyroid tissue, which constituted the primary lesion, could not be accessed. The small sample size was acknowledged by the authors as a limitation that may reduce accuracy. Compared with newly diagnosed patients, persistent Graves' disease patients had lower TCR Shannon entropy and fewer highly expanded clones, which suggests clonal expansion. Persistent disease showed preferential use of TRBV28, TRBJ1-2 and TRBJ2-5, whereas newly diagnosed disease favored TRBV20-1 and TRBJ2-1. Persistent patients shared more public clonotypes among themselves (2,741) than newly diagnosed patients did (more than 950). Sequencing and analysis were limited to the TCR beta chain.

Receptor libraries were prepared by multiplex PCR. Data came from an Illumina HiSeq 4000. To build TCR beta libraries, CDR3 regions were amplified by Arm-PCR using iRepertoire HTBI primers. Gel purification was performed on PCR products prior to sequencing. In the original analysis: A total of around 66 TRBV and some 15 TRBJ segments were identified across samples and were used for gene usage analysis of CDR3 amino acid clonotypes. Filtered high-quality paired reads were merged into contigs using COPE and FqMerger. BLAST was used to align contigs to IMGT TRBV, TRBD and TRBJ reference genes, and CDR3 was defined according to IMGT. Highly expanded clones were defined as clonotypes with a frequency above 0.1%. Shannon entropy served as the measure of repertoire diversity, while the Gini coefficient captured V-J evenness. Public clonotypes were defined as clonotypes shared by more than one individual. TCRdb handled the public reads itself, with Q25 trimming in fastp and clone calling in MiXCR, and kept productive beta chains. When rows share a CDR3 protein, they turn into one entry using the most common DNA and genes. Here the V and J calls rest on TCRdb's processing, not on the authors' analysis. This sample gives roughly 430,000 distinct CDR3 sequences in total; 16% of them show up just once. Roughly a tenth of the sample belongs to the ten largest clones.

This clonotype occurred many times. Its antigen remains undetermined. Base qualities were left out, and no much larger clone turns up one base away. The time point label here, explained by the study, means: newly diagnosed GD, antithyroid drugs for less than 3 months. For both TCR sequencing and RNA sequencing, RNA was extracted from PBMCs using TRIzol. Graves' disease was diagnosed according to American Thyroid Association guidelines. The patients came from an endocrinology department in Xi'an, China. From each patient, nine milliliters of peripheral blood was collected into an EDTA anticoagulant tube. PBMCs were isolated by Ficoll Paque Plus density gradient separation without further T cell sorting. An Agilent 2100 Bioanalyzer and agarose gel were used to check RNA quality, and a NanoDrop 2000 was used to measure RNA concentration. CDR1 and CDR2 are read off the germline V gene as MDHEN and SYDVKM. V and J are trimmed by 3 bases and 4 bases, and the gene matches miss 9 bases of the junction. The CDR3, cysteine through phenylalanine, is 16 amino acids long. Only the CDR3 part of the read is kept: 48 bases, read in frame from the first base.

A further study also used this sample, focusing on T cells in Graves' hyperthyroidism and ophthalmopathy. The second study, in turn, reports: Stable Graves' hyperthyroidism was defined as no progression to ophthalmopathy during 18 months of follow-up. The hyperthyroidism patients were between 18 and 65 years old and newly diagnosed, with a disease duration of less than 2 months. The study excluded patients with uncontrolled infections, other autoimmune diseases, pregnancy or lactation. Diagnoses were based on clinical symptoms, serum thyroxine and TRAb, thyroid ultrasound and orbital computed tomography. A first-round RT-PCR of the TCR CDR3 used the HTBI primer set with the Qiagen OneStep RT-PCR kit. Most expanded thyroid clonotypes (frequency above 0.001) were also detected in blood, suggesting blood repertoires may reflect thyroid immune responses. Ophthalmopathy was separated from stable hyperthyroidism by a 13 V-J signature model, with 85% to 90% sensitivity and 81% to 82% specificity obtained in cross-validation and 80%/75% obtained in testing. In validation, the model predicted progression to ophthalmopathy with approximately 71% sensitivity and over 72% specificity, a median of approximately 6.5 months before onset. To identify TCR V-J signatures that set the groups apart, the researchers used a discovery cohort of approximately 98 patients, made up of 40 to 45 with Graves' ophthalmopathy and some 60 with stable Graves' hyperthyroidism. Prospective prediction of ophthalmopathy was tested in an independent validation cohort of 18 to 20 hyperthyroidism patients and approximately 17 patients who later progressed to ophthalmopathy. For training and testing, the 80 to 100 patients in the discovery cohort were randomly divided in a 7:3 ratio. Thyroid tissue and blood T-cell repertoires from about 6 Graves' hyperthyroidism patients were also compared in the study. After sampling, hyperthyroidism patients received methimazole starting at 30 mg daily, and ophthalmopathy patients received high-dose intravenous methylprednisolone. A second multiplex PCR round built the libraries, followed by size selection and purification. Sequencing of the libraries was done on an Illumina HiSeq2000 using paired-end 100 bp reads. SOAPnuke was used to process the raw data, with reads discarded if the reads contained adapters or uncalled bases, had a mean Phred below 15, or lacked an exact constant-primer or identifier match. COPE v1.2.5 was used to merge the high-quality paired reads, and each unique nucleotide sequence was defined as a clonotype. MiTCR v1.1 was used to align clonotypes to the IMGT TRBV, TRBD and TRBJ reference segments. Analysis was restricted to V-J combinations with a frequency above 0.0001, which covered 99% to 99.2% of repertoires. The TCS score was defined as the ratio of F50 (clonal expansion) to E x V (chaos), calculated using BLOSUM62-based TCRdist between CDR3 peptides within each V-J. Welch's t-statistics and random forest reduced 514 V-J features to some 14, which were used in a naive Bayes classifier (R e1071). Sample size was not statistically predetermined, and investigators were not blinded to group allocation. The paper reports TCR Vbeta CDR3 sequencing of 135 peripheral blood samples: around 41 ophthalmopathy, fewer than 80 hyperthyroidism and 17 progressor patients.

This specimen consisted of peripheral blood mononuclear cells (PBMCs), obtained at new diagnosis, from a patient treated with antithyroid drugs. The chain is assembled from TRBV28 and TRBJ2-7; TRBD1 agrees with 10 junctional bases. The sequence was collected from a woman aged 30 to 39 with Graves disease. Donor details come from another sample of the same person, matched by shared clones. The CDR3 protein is CASSLLSTGGVYEQYF. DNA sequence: TGTGCCAGCAGTTTGCTTTCGACAGGGGGCGTGTACGAGCAGTACTTC.